This TCR beta chain was sequenced for a study of T cells in women clearing cervical HPV infection. Overall study results and limits: CIN3+ cases had significantly higher TCR repertoire richness than controls, but evenness did not differ.

Concerning this clone: Its antigen is currently unknown. The read ends 3 residues early relative to the CDR3; the germline J gene fills the gap.

Average input was around 1,100 ng genomic DNA for immunoSEQ TCR beta CDR3 amplification. Method: immunoSEQ multiplex PCR; TCRdb's copy keeps in-frame clones and lacks some. This sample contains fewer than 35,000 clones. Germline V gives CDR1 DFQATT, CDR2 SNEGSKA (reference sequence). The CDR3 consists of 13 residues. Trimming at V came to 4 bases and at J to 4 bases, leaving 4 bases not matched to a gene. The sample taken for sequencing was blood buffy coat. The chain has TRBV20-1 and TRBJ2-7, with 10 bases lining up with TRBD2. The clonotype originates from a woman aged 18-70 years with a cervical HPV16 infection that either progressed to CIN3+ or cleared (not recorded which). The CDR3 DNA, read in part, is TGCAGTGCTACTAGCGGGGGAGAATACGAG. Its translation: CSATSGGEYE. The complete CDR3 protein is CSATSGGEYEQYF.